These T cell receptor beta chains were read from a single sample in a study of shared clonotypes between healthy human individuals. TCRdb's table, derived via immunoSEQ multiplex PCR, lists solely in-frame clones and lacks some. The sample yields nearly 2 million clones, roughly 94% seen once. The specimen was naive CD8+ T cells sorted from blood. These receptors originate from a man aged 18 to 29 in good health. The CDR3 runs from the conserved cysteine through the conserved F or W. Each record gives: V gene, J gene, clone size, CDR3 protein. Clone size is given for some rows only: seen once, a few or many times, or a class if the clone is expanded.

V gene: TRBV19
J gene: TRBJ1-1
clone size: NA
CDR3 protein: CASSLGQGTTEAFF

V gene: TRBV10-3
J gene: TRBJ2-1
clone size: NA
CDR3 protein: CAISESPLEPQFF

V gene: TRBV7-9
J gene: TRBJ1-1
clone size: once
CDR3 protein: CASTSHALITEAFF

V gene: TRBV25-1
J gene: TRBJ2-7
clone size: NA
CDR3 protein: CASSETHSSYEQYF

V gene: TRBV4-1
J gene: TRBJ2-1
clone size: NA
CDR3 protein: CASSQDSTGDSNEQFF

V gene: TRBV5-5
J gene: TRBJ1-1
clone size: NA
CDR3 protein: CASSLERYEAFF

V gene: TRBV28
J gene: TRBJ2-5
clone size: NA
CDR3 protein: CASSLLSPSQETQYF

V gene: TRBV7-2
J gene: TRBJ2-1
clone size: NA
CDR3 protein: CASSFDSGGRTYNEQFF

V gene: TRBV28
J gene: TRBJ2-5
clone size: NA
CDR3 protein: CASSFRLASNQYF

V gene: TRBV7-9
J gene: TRBJ2-3
clone size: NA
CDR3 protein: CASSPSVASTDTQYF

V gene: TRBV27
J gene: TRBJ1-1
clone size: once
CDR3 protein: CASQITWGAILAEAFF

V gene: TRBV6-5
J gene: TRBJ2-2
clone size: NA
CDR3 protein: CASSALWGTGELFF

V gene: TRBV7-2
J gene: TRBJ2-7
clone size: NA
CDR3 protein: CASSFYMGGSYEQYF

V gene: TRBV7-8
J gene: TRBJ2-5
clone size: NA
CDR3 protein: CASSRLEETQYF

V gene: TRBV12-2
J gene: TRBJ1-2
clone size: NA
CDR3 protein: CASRPGQVIPGLYGYTF

V gene: TRBV9
J gene: TRBJ1-2
clone size: NA
CDR3 protein: CASSVSAAVGYGYTF

V gene: TRBV29-1
J gene: TRBJ2-7
clone size: NA
CDR3 protein: CSVEADYEQYF

V gene: TRBV7-2
J gene: TRBJ2-7
clone size: NA
CDR3 protein: CASSAESSYEQYF

V gene: TRBV15
J gene: TRBJ2-7
clone size: NA
CDR3 protein: CATSGWDQREQYF

V gene: TRBV25-1
J gene: TRBJ2-2
clone size: NA
CDR3 protein: CASSAKGAWTGELFF

V gene: TRBV27
J gene: TRBJ1-4
clone size: NA
CDR3 protein: CASSLSGSGNEKLFF

V gene: TRBV9
J gene: TRBJ2-5
clone size: NA
CDR3 protein: CASSARGGQETQYF

V gene: TRBV5-6
J gene: TRBJ2-1
clone size: NA
CDR3 protein: CASSLASGVYNEQFF

V gene: TRBV19
J gene: TRBJ2-1
clone size: NA
CDR3 protein: CASSQGSYNEQFF

V gene: TRBV9
J gene: TRBJ2-5
clone size: NA
CDR3 protein: CASSSGGEQETQYF

V gene: TRBV5-1
J gene: TRBJ2-2
clone size: once
CDR3 protein: CASSETPSGGGTGELFF

V gene: TRBV15
J gene: TRBJ2-7
clone size: NA
CDR3 protein: CATSREGEGSYEQYF

V gene: TRBV5-8
J gene: TRBJ2-5
clone size: NA
CDR3 protein: CASSTPGLGEETQYF

V gene: TRBV15
J gene: TRBJ2-7
clone size: NA
CDR3 protein: CATTHDRGQGREQYF

V gene: TRBV29-1
J gene: TRBJ2-7
clone size: NA
CDR3 protein: CSVEVHSGGDYEQYF

V gene: TRBV6-1
J gene: TRBJ2-5
clone size: NA
CDR3 protein: CASSAPNYPGREETQYF

V gene: TRBV11-2
J gene: TRBJ2-7
clone size: few
CDR3 protein: CASGSGSSYEQYF

V gene: TRBV6-5
J gene: TRBJ1-3
clone size: NA
CDR3 protein: CASSYSIGSSGNTIYF

V gene: TRBV4-1
J gene: TRBJ2-3
clone size: once
CDR3 protein: CASSQIGLGVSTDTQYF

V gene: TRBV9
J gene: TRBJ1-2
clone size: NA
CDR3 protein: CASSDGNGYTF

V gene: TRBV5-1
J gene: TRBJ2-7
clone size: NA
CDR3 protein: CASSLGQGLSSYEQYF

V gene: TRBV29-1
J gene: TRBJ1-2
clone size: NA
CDR3 protein: CSVIGRGYTF

V gene: TRBV5-6
J gene: TRBJ2-5
clone size: NA
CDR3 protein: CASSTVGGLETQYF

V gene: TRBV9
J gene: TRBJ1-5
clone size: NA
CDR3 protein: CASSATPNQPQHF

V gene: TRBV7-9
J gene: TRBJ2-7
clone size: few
CDR3 protein: CASSLGLAPSYEQYF

V gene: TRBV29-1
J gene: TRBJ2-7
clone size: NA
CDR3 protein: CSVAGWADEQYF

V gene: TRBV27
J gene: TRBJ2-2
clone size: NA
CDR3 protein: CASSWTGGSGELFF

V gene: TRBV5-6
J gene: TRBJ2-7
clone size: NA
CDR3 protein: CASSFEAYEQYF

V gene: TRBV5-1
J gene: TRBJ1-1
clone size: NA
CDR3 protein: CASSFTGLNTEAFF

V gene: TRBV10-1
J gene: TRBJ2-1
clone size: NA
CDR3 protein: CASSEGLTADIEQFF

V gene: TRBV5-1
J gene: TRBJ2-1
clone size: NA
CDR3 protein: CASSLRNPDYNEQFF

V gene: TRBV10-3
J gene: TRBJ1-6
clone size: NA
CDR3 protein: CAISESAAGDSPLHF

V gene: TRBV7-6
J gene: TRBJ2-7
clone size: NA
CDR3 protein: CASRPSEGFEQYF

V gene: TRBV7-9
J gene: TRBJ2-3
clone size: once
CDR3 protein: CASSFPITDTQYF

V gene: TRBV5-6
J gene: TRBJ2-1
clone size: NA
CDR3 protein: CASRFRGGYNEQFF

V gene: TRBV4-1
J gene: TRBJ1-2
clone size: NA
CDR3 protein: CASSQDFGGWGYGYTF

V gene: TRBV5-1
J gene: TRBJ2-7
clone size: NA
CDR3 protein: CASSLDWGDEQYF

V gene: TRBV6-1
J gene: TRBJ2-7
clone size: NA
CDR3 protein: CASIQTGGEQYF

V gene: TRBV28
J gene: TRBJ2-3
clone size: NA
CDR3 protein: CASSFPGREDTQYF

V gene: TRBV7-8
J gene: TRBJ1-6
clone size: NA
CDR3 protein: CASSLWEYNSPLHF